These 20 T cell receptor beta chains share one sample of origin, sequenced in a study of cytomegalovirus exposure and HLA in healthy donors. Libraries were prepared by immunoSEQ multiplex PCR; TCRdb keeps only in-frame clonotypes and omits some of them. The repertoire has hundreds of thousands of clones, around 86% of them found once; the top ten carry 1.5% to 2.5%. Sequencing input: PBMCs. The receptors were sampled from a woman between 18 and 30 years old in good health and CMV-seropositive.

The chain links TRBV6-5 to TRBJ1-5, with D unresolved. The CDR3 consists of 14 residues. Germline CDR1 reads MNHEY; CDR2 reads SVGAGI. V lost 2 bases, J lost 6 bases, and 11 bases lay in between. CDR3 protein: CASSYAARSQPQHF. The CDR3, as DNA: TGTGCCAGCAGTTACGCGGCTCGGAGTCAGCCCCAGCATTTT.

The gene calls are TRBV10-1 and TRBJ2-7; D gene ambiguous. This CDR3 has 13 residues. CDR1 is WNHNN, CDR2 SYGVQD, per germline (reference sequence). V was pared by 4 bases and J by 2 bases, with 9 bases between. CDR3 nucleotide sequence: TGCGCCAGCAGTGGGGCAGAGACCTACGAGCAGTACTTC. Its protein is CASSGAETYEQYF.

The chain employs TRBV7-9 and TRBJ2-5; D not certain. The CDR3 is 12 residues long. Germline V gene data show CDR1 as SEHNR and CDR2 as FQNEAQ (reference sequence). V dropped 1 base and J dropped 5 bases, with 5 bases sitting between them. The CDR3 region is CASSLVEETQYF. The CDR3 DNA is TGTGCCAGCAGCTTAGTCGAGGAGACCCAGTACTTC.

V usage is TRBV15 and J usage is TRBJ2-1; the D gene is possibly TRBD1 (6 bases). CDR1 and CDR2 (germline): LNHNV, YYDKDF (reference sequence). The V and J ends lost 4 bases and 4 bases respectively, with 14 bases between them. The CDR3 is 15 amino acids. CDR3 residues: CATSKGDEVYNEQFF. The CDR3 DNA sequence: TGTGCCACCAGCAAGGGGGACGAGGTTTACAATGAGCAGTTCTTC.

The chain employs TRBV5-6 and TRBJ2-7; 7 nucleotides match TRBD1. Per the germline V gene, CDR1 is SGHDT and CDR2 is YYEEEE. This CDR3 is built from 14 residues. Trimming took 0 bases from V and 7 from J; bases not matched to a gene: 7. CDR3 amino acids: CASSLGQGQGEQYF. In DNA, the CDR3 is TGTGCCAGCAGCTTGGGACAGGGTCAGGGGGAGCAGTACTTC.

The chain employs TRBV27 and TRBJ2-7; D remains ambiguous. This CDR3 has 14 amino acids. Germline CDR1 and CDR2: MNHEY and SMNVEV (reference sequence). V lost 0 bases, J lost 3 bases, and 9 bases lay in between. Written as DNA, the CDR3 is TGTGCCAGCAGTTTATCCGTACAGATCTACGAGCAGTACTTC. It yields the protein CASSLSVQIYEQYF.

V is TRBV5-1 and J is TRBJ2-2, with 15 bases matching TRBD2. Trimming at V came to 1 base and at J to 7 bases, leaving 5 bases not matched to a gene. The germline V gene has CDR1 SGHRS and CDR2 YFSETQ. The CDR3 consists of 17 residues. CDR3 protein: CASSLFRTSGRVGELFF. The CDR3 DNA is TGCGCCAGCAGCTTGTTCAGGACTAGCGGGAGGGTCGGGGAGCTGTTTTTT.

V usage is TRBV18 and J usage is TRBJ2-3, with D unclear. CDR3 length equals 14 residues. V gave up 0 bases and J gave up 1 base, with 5 bases separating them. Germline CDR1 KGHSH, CDR2 LQKENI. The CDR3 DNA follows: TGTGCCAGCTCACCACCCGTAGGCACAGATACGCAGTATTTT. Its translation is CASSPPVGTDTQYF.

V and J are TRBV2 and TRBJ2-1; TRBD2 might be the D (5 bases). This CDR3 is built from 14 residues. Germline V CDR1 and CDR2: SNHLY, FYNNEI. Trimming removed 6 bases at V and 4 bases at J, with 13 bases between. The CDR3 sequence: CASRLANGYNEQFF. The CDR3 nucleotides read TGTGCCAGCAGGTTAGCGAACGGATACAATGAGCAGTTCTTC.

The chain links TRBV4-1 to TRBJ2-7; D call uncertain. CDR1 is MGHRA, CDR2 YSYEKL, per germline. The ends were cut back, 0 bases at V and 4 bases at J, with 22 bases in the middle. The CDR3 totals 18 residues. CDR3 loop: CASSQEGWRSSTSYEQYF. The CDR3 DNA sequence: TGCGCCAGCAGCCAAGAAGGATGGCGTAGCTCAACCTCTTACGAGCAGTACTTC.

This chain connects TRBV6-6 to TRBJ2-1; possible D gene TRBD1, 5 bases. Germline V gives CDR1 MNHNY, CDR2 SVGAGI (reference sequence). V gave up 2 bases and J gave up 3 bases, with 11 bases separating them. CDR3 length equals 15 residues. The chain's CDR3 is CASSYGSGRYNEQFF. The DNA of the CDR3 is TGTGCCAGCAGTTACGGTTCAGGGCGCTACAATGAGCAGTTCTTC.

This chain connects TRBV27 to TRBJ2-1, with TRBD2 identical over 9 bases. The CDR3 runs 17 residues. Germline CDR1 MNHEY, CDR2 SMNVEV (reference sequence). J lost 3 bases, V lost 8 bases, and 14 bases had no gene match. The CDR3 nucleotides read TGTGCCAGCCTTCCGATTGCCAGCGGGAGGATCTACAATGAGCAGTTCTTC. Protein product: CASLPIASGRIYNEQFF.

The sample holds a few counts of this clone. J is TRBJ1-5 and V is TRBV6-1; tentative D call: TRBD1 (6 bases). The CDR3 is 13 amino acids. CDR1 MNHNS and CDR2 SASEGT come from the germline V gene. Trimming cost V 10 bases and J 2 bases, with 12 bases left between them. This CDR3 is CAIGNRGNQPQHF. In DNA form, the CDR3 reads TGTGCCATAGGGAACAGGGGCAATCAGCCCCAGCATTTT.

The count of this clone is one. The chain uses TRBV9 and TRBJ2-7, with 8 bases that match TRBD2. In germline, CDR1 is SGDLS, CDR2 YYNGEE. This CDR3 contains 15 residues. The V segment lost 1 base and the J segment 2 bases; nucleotides outside the gene matches: 5. In DNA form, the CDR3 reads TGTGCCAGCAGCGTACAGGGACTAGGGGCCTACGAGCAGTACTTC. It encodes CASSVQGLGAYEQYF.

The genes are TRBV5-1 and TRBJ2-2, with D possibly being TRBD1 (6 bases). The V and J ends lost 5 bases and 1 base respectively, with 9 bases between them. The CDR3 sequence is 14 residues long. CDR1 and CDR2 (germline): SGHRS, YFSETQ. The CDR3 reads CASRSQGNTGELFF. The CDR3 DNA reads as TGCGCCAGCAGGTCACAGGGGAACACCGGGGAGCTGTTTTTT.

This chain links TRBV7-2 with TRBJ2-7; maybe TRBD2 (6 bases). Per the germline V gene, CDR1 is SGHTA and CDR2 is FQGNSA. V lost 0 bases to trimming and J lost 5 bases, with 14 bases between them. The CDR3 has 15 residues. The CDR3 coding sequence is TGTGCCAGCAGCTTAGCTGGCAGGGAGGTTGACGAGCAGTACTTC. It codes for CASSLAGREVDEQYF.

The V gene is TRBV28, the J gene TRBJ2-7; 14 bases fit TRBD2. Germline CDR1 reads MDHEN; CDR2 reads SYDVKM. The CDR3 has 15 residues. Losses at the gene ends were 6 bases for V and 5 bases for J; bases not matched to a gene: 6. The CDR3 loop is CASRGTSGGLDEQYF. In DNA form, the CDR3 reads TGTGCCAGCAGGGGGACTAGCGGGGGCCTCGACGAGCAGTACTTC.

This chain joins TRBV16 and TRBJ2-7, with 9 bases matching TRBD1. CDR1 is KGHSY and CDR2 is FQNENV in the germline V gene. After removal of 0 bases from V and 3 bases from J, the junction contained 6 bases not matched to a gene. This CDR3 region has 16 residues. The CDR3 loop reads CASSQSLRQGVYEQYF. CDR3 DNA sequence: TGTGCCAGCAGCCAATCTCTCCGACAGGGGGTCTACGAGCAGTACTTC.

The chain carries TRBV7-8 and TRBJ2-7; D is possibly TRBD2 (5 bases). Between the trimmed V and J ends, which lost 2 bases and 3 bases, there was a span of 20 bases. The CDR3 is 17 residues long. CDR1 and CDR2 from the germline V gene are SGHVS and FQNEAQ. In DNA, the CDR3 is TGTGCCAGCAGCTTACCCCTAGCCGGTTTTGGGGACTACGAGCAGTACTTC. Amino acids: CASSLPLAGFGDYEQYF.

V usage is TRBV19 and J usage is TRBJ1-4, with 7 bases lining up with TRBD1. Germline values: CDR1 LNHDA, CDR2 SQIVND (reference sequence). Trimming removed 6 bases from V and 4 bases from J; junction bases left unmatched: 2. CDR3 size: 13 residues. The CDR3 nucleotides read TGTGCCAGTAGGACAGGGAGTAATGAAAAACTGTTTTTT. This encodes CASRTGSNEKLFF.